This T cell receptor (beta chain) was observed in a study of shared clonotypes between healthy human individuals. This clone appeared a few times. Nashville, Tennessee was home to all donors, who were Caucasian adults. Germline assignment: CDR1 SEHNR and CDR2 FQNEAQ (reference sequence). The CDR3 has 14 residues. V gave up 3 bases and J gave up 2 bases, with 11 bases separating them. Only in-frame clones appear in the TCRdb table, and some are missing; sequencing was by immunoSEQ multiplex PCR. The top ten hold about 0.94% of the sample, which has about 1.1 million clones, around three quarters seen once.

The J gene is TRBJ2-7, the V gene TRBV7-9, with D possibly being TRBD1 or TRBD2 (5 bases each). The sequencing sample was made of memory CD4+ T cells from PBMCs. Documented subset: CD45RA-negative fraction. This sequence was found in a man younger than 35 in good health. Some clones in this sample may be carry-over from other donors' samples. In DNA, the CDR3 is TGTGCCAGCAGCTTGAGGGACGGGACCTACGAGCAGTACTTC. Protein: CASSLRDGTYEQYF.